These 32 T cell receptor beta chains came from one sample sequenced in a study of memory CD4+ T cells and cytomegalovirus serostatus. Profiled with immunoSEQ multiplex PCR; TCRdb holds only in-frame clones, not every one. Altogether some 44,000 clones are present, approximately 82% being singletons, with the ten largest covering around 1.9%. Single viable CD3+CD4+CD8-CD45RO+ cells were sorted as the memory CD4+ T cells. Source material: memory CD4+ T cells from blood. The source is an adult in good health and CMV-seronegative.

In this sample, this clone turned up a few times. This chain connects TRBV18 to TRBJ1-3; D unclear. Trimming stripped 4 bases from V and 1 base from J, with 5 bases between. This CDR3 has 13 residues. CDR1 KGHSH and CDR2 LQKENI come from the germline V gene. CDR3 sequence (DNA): TGTGCCAGCTCACAGGGTTCTGGAAACACCATATATTTT. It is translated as CASSQGSGNTIYF.

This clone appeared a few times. The CDR3: CASILGGANVLTF. CDR3 nucleotide sequence: TGTGCCAGCATCCTGGGGGGCGCCAACGTCCTGACTTTC. The chain carries TRBV5-4 and TRBJ2-6; D could derive from TRBD1 or TRBD2 (6 bases each). V was cut by 6 bases and J by 7 bases, with 11 bases left in between. CDR1 and CDR2 from the germline V gene are SGHNT and YYREEE (reference sequence). This CDR3 comprises 13 residues.

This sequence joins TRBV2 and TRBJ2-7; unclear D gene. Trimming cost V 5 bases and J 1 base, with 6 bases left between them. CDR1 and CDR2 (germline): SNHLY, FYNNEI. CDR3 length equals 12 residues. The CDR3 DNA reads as TGTGCCAGCAGTTTACAGTCCTACGAGCAGTACTTC. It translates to CASSLQSYEQYF. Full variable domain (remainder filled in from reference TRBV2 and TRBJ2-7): EPEVTQTPSHQVTQMGQEVILRCVPISNHLYFYWYRQILGQKVEFLVSFYNNEISEKSEIFDDQFSVERPDGSNFTLKIRSTKLEDSAMYFCASSLQSYEQYFGPGTRLTVT.

The CDR3, as DNA: TGTGCCAGCAGCTTAAGAGGACAGGGCGGATTAAGAGCTTTCTTT. Translated: CASSLRGQGGLRAFF. The rearrangement joins TRBV7-2 to TRBJ1-1, with 8 bases lining up with TRBD1. The CDR3 has 15 amino acids. In germline, CDR1 is SGHTA, CDR2 FQGNSA. J was trimmed by 10 bases and V by 2 bases; bases with no gene match: 12.

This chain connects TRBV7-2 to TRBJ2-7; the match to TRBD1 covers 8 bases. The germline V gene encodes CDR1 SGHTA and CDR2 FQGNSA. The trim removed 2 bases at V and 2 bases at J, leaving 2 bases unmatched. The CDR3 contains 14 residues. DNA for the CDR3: TGTGCCAGCAGCTTAAAACAGGGGGCCTACGAGCAGTACTTC. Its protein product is CASSLKQGAYEQYF.

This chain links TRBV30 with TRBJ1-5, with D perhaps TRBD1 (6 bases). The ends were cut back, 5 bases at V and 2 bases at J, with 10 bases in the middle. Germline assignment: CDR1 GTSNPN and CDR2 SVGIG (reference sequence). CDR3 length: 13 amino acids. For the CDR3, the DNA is TGTGCCTGGGCAAACAGGGGCAATCAGCCCCAGCATTTT. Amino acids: CAWANRGNQPQHF.

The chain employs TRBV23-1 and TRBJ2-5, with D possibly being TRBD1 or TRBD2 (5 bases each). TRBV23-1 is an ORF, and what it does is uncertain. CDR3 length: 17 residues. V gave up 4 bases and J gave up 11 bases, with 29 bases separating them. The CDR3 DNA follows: TGCGCCAGCAGTCCTCACCCGGGACGGATCATCCCCCATCATCAGTACTTC. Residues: CASSPHPGRIIPHHQYF.

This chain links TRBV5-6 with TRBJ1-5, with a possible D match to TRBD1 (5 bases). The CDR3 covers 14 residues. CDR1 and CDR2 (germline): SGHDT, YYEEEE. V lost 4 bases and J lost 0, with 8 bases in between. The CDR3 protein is CASSGRASNQPQHF. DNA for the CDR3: TGTGCCAGCAGCGGCAGGGCTAGCAATCAGCCCCAGCATTTT.

As DNA, the CDR3 is TGTGCCAGCTTCCAGGGGAGCACAGATACGCAGTATTTT. This translates into CASFQGSTDTQYF. V usage is TRBV28 and J usage is TRBJ2-3, with D perhaps TRBD1 (6 bases). Trimming stripped 8 bases from V and 0 bases from J, with 9 bases between. The CDR3 covers 13 residues. Germline lookup yields CDR1 MDHEN and CDR2 SYDVKM.

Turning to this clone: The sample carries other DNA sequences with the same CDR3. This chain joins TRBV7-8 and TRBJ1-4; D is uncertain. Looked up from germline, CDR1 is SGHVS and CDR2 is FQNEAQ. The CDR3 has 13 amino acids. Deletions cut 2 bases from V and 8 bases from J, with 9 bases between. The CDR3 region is CASSLSNGEKLFF. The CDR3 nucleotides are TGTGCCAGCAGCTTAAGTAATGGCGAAAAACTGTTTTTT. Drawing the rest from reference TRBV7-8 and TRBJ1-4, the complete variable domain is GAGVSQSPRYKVAKRGQDVALRCDPISGHVSLFWYQQALGQGPEFLTYFQNEAQLDKSGLPSDRFFAERPEGSVSTLKIQRTQQEDSAVYLCASSLSNGEKLFFGSGTQLSVL.

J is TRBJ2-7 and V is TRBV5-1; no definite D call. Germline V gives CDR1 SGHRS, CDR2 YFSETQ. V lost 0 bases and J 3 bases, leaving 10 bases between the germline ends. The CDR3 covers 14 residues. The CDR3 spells CASSLERISYEQYF. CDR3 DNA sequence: TGCGCCAGCAGCTTGGAACGGATTAGCTACGAGCAGTACTTC.

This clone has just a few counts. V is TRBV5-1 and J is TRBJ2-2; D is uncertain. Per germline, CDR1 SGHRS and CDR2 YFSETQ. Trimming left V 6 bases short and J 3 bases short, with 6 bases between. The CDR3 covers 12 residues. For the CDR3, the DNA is TGCGCCAGCAAAGGTGACACCGGGGAGCTGTTTTTT. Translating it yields CASKGDTGELFF.

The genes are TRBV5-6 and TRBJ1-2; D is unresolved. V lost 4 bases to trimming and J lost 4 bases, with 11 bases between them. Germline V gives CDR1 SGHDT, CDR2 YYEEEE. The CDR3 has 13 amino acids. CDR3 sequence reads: CASSQSPTYGYTF. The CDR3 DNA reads TGTGCCAGCAGCCAATCGCCCACCTATGGCTACACCTTC. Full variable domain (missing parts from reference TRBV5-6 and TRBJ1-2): DAGVTQSPTHLIKTRGQQVTLRCSPKSGHDTVSWYQQALGQGPQFIFQYYEEEERQRGNFPDRFSGHQFPNYSSELNVNALLLGDSALYLCASSQSPTYGYTFGSGTRLTVV.

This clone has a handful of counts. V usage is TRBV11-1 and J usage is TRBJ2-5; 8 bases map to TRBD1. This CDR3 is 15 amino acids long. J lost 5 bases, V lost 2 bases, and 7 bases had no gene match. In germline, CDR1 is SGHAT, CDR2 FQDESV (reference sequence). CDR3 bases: TGTGCCAGCAGCTTAAGCACAGGGGGAAGTGAGACCCAGTACTTC. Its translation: CASSLSTGGSETQYF.

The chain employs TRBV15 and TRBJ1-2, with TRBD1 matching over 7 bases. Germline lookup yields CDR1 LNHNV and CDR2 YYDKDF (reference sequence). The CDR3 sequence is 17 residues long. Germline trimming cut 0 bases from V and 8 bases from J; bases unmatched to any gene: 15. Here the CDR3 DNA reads TGTGCCACCAGCAGAGATAGGGGGATCACAGGGGAGCGAGGCTACACCTTC. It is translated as CATSRDRGITGERGYTF.

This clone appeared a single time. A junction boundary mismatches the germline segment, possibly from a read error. CDR3 sequence: CSVVRGAQGTQYF. CDR3 bases: TGCAGCGTTGTTCGGGGGGCGCAAGGGACCCAGTACTTC. The rearrangement uses TRBV29-1 and TRBJ2-5; D possibly corresponds to TRBD2 (7 bases). The CDR3 contains 13 residues. In germline, CDR1 is SQVTM, CDR2 ANQGSEA.

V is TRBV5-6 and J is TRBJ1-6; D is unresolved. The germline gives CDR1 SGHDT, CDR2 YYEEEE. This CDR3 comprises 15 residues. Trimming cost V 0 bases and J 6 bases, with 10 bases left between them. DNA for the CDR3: TGTGCCAGCAGCTTGGGACGTAGGTTTAATTCACCCCTCCACTTT. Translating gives CASSLGRRFNSPLHF.

The chain's CDR3 is CASSLRAGGGNQPQHF. The DNA of the CDR3 is TGTGCCAGCAGTTTACGTGCAGGGGGCGGCAATCAGCCCCAGCATTTT. The rearrangement links TRBV6-5 to TRBJ1-5, with 8 bases identical to TRBD1. The CDR3 sequence is 16 residues long. In germline, CDR1 is MNHEY, CDR2 SVGAGI. V dropped 4 bases and J dropped 2; count of bases not matched to a gene: 7.

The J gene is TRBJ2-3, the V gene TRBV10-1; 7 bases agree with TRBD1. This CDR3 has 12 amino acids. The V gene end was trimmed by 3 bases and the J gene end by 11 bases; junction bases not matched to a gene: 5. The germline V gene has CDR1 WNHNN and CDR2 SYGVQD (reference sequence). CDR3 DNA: TGCGCCAGCAGTGAACCCGGGACAGAGCAGTATTTT. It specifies CASSEPGTEQYF.

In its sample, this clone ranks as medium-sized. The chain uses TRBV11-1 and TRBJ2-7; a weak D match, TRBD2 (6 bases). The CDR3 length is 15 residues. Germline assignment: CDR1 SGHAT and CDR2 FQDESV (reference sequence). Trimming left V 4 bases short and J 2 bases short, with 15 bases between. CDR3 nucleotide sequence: TGTGCCAGCAGCTCGGGGGACGTCTGGGCCTACGAGCAGTACTTC. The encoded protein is CASSSGDVWAYEQYF.

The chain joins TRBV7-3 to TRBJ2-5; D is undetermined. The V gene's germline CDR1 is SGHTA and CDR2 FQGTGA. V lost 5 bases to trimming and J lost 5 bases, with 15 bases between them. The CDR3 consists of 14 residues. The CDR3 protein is CASSPTSDHETQYF. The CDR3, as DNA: TGTGCCAGCAGCCCCACCAGCGATCACGAGACCCAGTACTTC. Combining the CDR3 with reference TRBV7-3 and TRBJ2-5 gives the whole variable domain GAGVSQTPSNKVTEKGKYVELRCDPISGHTALYWYRQSLGQGPEFLIYFQGTGAADDSGLPNDRFFAVRPEGSVSTLKIQRTERGDSAVYLCASSPTSDHETQYFGPGTRLLVL.

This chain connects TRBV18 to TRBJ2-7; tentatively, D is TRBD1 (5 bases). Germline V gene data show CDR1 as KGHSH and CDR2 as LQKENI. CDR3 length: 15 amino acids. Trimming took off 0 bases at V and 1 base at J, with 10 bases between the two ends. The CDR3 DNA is TGTGCCAGCTCACCACCGAGGCGGACATCCTACGAGCAGTACTTC. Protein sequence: CASSPPRRTSYEQYF.

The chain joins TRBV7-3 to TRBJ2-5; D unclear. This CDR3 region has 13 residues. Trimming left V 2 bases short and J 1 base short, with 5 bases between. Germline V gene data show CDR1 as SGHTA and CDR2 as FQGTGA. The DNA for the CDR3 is TGTGCCAGCAGCTTACAGGTCCAAGAGACCCAGTACTTC. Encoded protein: CASSLQVQETQYF.

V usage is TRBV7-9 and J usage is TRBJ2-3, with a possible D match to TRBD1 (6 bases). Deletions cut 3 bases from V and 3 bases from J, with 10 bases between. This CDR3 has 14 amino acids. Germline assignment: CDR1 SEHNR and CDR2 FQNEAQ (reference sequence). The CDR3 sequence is CASSLRQATDTQYF. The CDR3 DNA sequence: TGTGCCAGCAGCTTGAGACAGGCTACAGATACGCAGTATTTT.

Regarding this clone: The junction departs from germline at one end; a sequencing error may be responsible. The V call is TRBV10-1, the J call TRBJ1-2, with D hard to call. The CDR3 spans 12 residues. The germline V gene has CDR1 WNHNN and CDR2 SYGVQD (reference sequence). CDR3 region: CASSESKYGYTF. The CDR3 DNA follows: TGCGCCAGCAGTGAGTCTAAATATGGCTACACCTTC.

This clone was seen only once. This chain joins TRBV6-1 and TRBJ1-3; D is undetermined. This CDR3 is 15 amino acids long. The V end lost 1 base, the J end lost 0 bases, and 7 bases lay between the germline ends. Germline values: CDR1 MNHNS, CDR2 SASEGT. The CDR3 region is CASSEGAPSGNTIYF. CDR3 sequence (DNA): TGTGCCAGCAGTGAAGGGGCTCCCTCTGGAAACACCATATATTTT.

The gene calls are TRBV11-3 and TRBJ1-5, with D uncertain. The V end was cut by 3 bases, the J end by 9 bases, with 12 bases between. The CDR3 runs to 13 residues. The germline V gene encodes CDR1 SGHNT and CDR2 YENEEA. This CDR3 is CASSFNNLSPQHF. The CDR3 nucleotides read TGTGCCAGCAGCTTCAATAACCTCTCGCCCCAGCATTTT.

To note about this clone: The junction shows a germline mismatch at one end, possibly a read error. In DNA, the CDR3 is TGTGCTAGCAGCCTAGAGAGGGGGTTGGAGCAGTACTTC. This codes for CASSLERGLEQYF. The V call is TRBV7-7, the J call TRBJ2-7; D is possibly TRBD1 (6 bases). The length of the CDR3 is 13 residues. Germline V gives CDR1 SSHAT, CDR2 FNYEAQ (reference sequence).

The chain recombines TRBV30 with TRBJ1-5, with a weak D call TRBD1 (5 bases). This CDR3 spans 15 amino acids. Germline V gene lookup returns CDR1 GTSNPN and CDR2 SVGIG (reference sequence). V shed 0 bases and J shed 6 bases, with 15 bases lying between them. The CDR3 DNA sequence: TGTGCCTGGAGTGTATGGGGCATTGGGAGTCAGCCCCAGCATTTT. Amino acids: CAWSVWGIGSQPQHF.

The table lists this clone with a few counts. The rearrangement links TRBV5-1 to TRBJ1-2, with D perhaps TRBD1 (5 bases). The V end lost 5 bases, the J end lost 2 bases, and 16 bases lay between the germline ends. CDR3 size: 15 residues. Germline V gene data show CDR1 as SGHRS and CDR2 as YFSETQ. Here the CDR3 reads CASSPGPGDNYGYTF. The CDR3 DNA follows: TGCGCCAGCAGTCCGGGGCCAGGAGACAACTATGGCTACACCTTC.

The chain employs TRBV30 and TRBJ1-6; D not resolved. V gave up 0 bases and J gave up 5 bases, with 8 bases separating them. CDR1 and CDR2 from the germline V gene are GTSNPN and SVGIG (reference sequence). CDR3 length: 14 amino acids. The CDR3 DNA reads TGTGCCTGGAGTGTACCAGGACATAATTCACCCCTCCACTTT. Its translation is CAWSVPGHNSPLHF. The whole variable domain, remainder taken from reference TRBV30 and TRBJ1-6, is SQTIHQWPATLVQPVGSPLSLECTVEGTSNPNLYWYRQAAGRGLQLLFYSVGIGQISSEVPQNLSASRPQDRQFILSSKKLLLSDSGFYLCAWSVPGHNSPLHFGNGTRLTVT.

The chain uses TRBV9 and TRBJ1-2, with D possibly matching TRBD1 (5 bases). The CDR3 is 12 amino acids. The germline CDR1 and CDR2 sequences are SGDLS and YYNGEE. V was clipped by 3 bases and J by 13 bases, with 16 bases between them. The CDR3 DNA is TGTGCCAGCAGCGGGACGGTGGGGACCGCCACCTTC. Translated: CASSGTVGTATF.